Each of the 11 T cell receptor beta chains below was sequenced from the same sample in a study of CD8+CD57+ T cells in acquired aplastic anemia. TCR beta VDJ and CDR3 were profiled, and genomic DNA was the template. TCRdb re-analysed the reads in MiXCR, keeping a single row per CDR3 protein. The sample holds around 200,000 distinct CDR3 sequences, 54% seen once. The sequenced material came from sorted CD4+, CD8+, or CD8+CD57+ T cells (not recorded which) from PBMCs. These receptors all stem from a human donor in good health, serving as a control.

The chain recombines TRBV9 with TRBJ1-6, with D possibly being TRBD1 (6 bases). V lost 3 bases and J lost 7, with 20 bases in between. The CDR3 has 17 amino acids. Germline V gene sequence: CDR1 SGDLS, CDR2 YYNGEE. Here the CDR3 DNA reads TGTGCCAGCAGCGCGGAGGGGGGTCCAGCACCGAATTCACCCCTCCACTTT. It specifies CASSAEGGPAPNSPLHF. The complete variable domain, with remaining parts taken from reference TRBV9 and TRBJ1-6, reads DSGVTQTPKHLITATGQRVTLRCSPRSGDLSVYWYQQSLDQGLQFLIQYYNGEERAKGNILERFSAQQFPDLHSELNLSSLELGDSALYFCASSAEGGPAPNSPLHFGNGTRLTVT.

Of note for this clonotype: A read error may explain this, as a much larger clone is one base away. The chain has TRBV7-3 and TRBJ2-5; D remains unclear. This CDR3 has 18 residues. Germline V CDR1 and CDR2: SGHTA, FQGTGA. In DNA form, the CDR3 reads TGTGCCAGCACCCCCTCCCCTACTGGCAGAATAAACCAAGAGGCCCAGTACTTC. Translation: CASTPSPTGRINQEAQYF.

CDR3 nucleotide sequence: TGTGCCACCAGTGATATAGACAGGGGGATACGCAATGAGCAGTTCTTC. It yields the protein CATSDIDRGIRNEQFF. The genes are TRBV24-1 and TRBJ2-1, with 9 bases fitting TRBD1. Trimming cost V 3 bases and J 6 bases; bases outside gene matches: 8. Germline CDR1 and CDR2: KGHDR and SFDVKD. This CDR3 has 16 amino acids.

With regard to this clonotype: Germline and junction disagree at one end, which may indicate a read error. V gene TRBV2 combines with J gene TRBJ2-6; TRBD1 matches 7 bases. Germline V gene sequence: CDR1 SNHLY, CDR2 FYNNEI. The CDR3 is made up of 11 amino acids. CDR3 amino acids: CARDRQGPEAF. In DNA form, the CDR3 reads TGTGCCAGAGATAGACAGGGCCCTGAAGCTTTC.

This clonotype has at least ten counts. The DNA for the CDR3 is TGTGCCAGCAGCTCGGGACTAGCGGGGGGGACCCAGTACTTC. Its translation is CASSSGLAGGTQYF. The chain couples TRBV7-3 to TRBJ2-5, with 15 bases lining up with TRBD2. Germline CDR1 and CDR2: SGHTA and FQGTGA. The CDR3 contains 14 residues. V shed 4 bases and J 7 bases; nucleotides not matched to a gene: 1.

This clonotype was detected many times. The chain carries TRBV7-3 and TRBJ1-6; D might be TRBD1 (6 bases). Germline CDR1 and CDR2: SGHTA and FQGTGA. The CDR3 contains 15 residues. The V gene lost 0 bases and the J gene lost 8 bases, with 11 bases spanning the gap. For the CDR3, the DNA is TGTGCCAGCAGCTTAACTGGCGGGGGCGATTCACCCCTCCACTTT. Residues: CASSLTGGGDSPLHF.

This clonotype showed up many times. This chain connects TRBV30 to TRBJ2-5, with D possibly being TRBD1 or TRBD2 (5 bases each). Between the trimmed V and J ends, which lost 1 base and 5 bases, there was a span of 8 bases. This CDR3 contains 12 residues. Germline assignment: CDR1 GTSNPN and CDR2 SVGIG (reference sequence). DNA of the CDR3: TGTGCCTGGAGTGCCGGGGACGAGACCCAGTACTTC. Its protein product is CAWSAGDETQYF.

The chain couples TRBV7-2 to TRBJ1-4; 7 nucleotides agree with TRBD1. Germline V gives CDR1 SGHTA, CDR2 FQGNSA. With V trimmed by 6 bases and J by 6 bases, 7 bases remained unmatched. The length of the CDR3 is 14 residues. DNA for the CDR3: TGTGCCAGCAGGCGAAGACAGGGCGATGAAAAACTGTTTTTT. It translates to CASRRRQGDEKLFF.

This clonotype was recorded at least ten times. The chain couples TRBV4-3 to TRBJ2-1; TRBD2 matches 9 bases. Germline CDR1 reads LGHNA; CDR2 reads YSLEER. This CDR3 is built from 17 residues. J lost 6 bases, V lost 0 bases, and 9 bases had no gene match. The CDR3 spells CASSQDPAGGPSNEQFF. DNA for the CDR3: TGCGCCAGCAGCCAAGATCCGGCGGGGGGGCCCAGCAATGAGCAGTTCTTC.

The chain carries TRBV14 and TRBJ2-5; the D gene is possibly TRBD2 (6 bases). Germline CDR1 SGHDN, CDR2 FVKESK. The CDR3 is made up of 16 amino acids. Trimming cost V 0 bases and J 4 bases, with 15 bases left between them. CDR3 sequence: CASSQDPQVGGETQYF. The CDR3 DNA follows: TGTGCCAGCAGCCAAGATCCGCAGGTCGGGGGAGAGACCCAGTACTTC.

This sequence joins TRBV7-9 and TRBJ2-4; 8 nucleotides match TRBD1. With V trimmed by 4 bases and J by 5 bases, 10 bases remained unmatched. CDR3 length: 16 amino acids. In germline, CDR1 is SEHNR, CDR2 FQNEAQ (reference sequence). The CDR3 nucleotides are TGTGCCAGCAGCTCACCTGACAGGGGAGCGGAAAACATTCAGTACTTC. Its translation: CASSSPDRGAENIQYF.